The 3 T cell receptor beta chains given below trace back to one sample, sequenced in a study of T cells in Graves' hyperthyroidism and ophthalmopathy. There were TCR beta CDR3 regions amplified from RNA transcripts. Researchers ran a first-round RT-PCR on the TCR CDR3 using the HTBI primer set. TCRdb itself ran the multiplex PCR reads through MiXCR, one entry per CDR3 protein. The sample has around 400,000 distinct CDR3 sequences; more than 15% are singletons. Sequencing was done on a sample of blood. The receptor set was obtained from a woman between 18 and 29 years old with Graves' hyperthyroidism that later progressed to Graves' ophthalmopathy.

This clonotype was counted between two and nine times. The V call is TRBV6-5, the J call TRBJ2-2; TRBD1 aligns across 10 bases. The CDR3 has 16 amino acids. Germline V lookup: CDR1 MNHEY, CDR2 SVGAGI. V dropped 1 base and J dropped 7; count of bases not matched to a gene: 6. CDR3 coding DNA: TGTGCCAGCAGTTACTTTGGGACAGGGGAGGTCGGGGAGCTGTTTTTT. Translated: CASSYFGTGEVGELFF.

In its sample, this clonotype was seen many times. The chain has TRBV10-3 and TRBJ1-1; TRBD1 matches at 9 bases. Germline V gene data show CDR1 as ENHRY and CDR2 as SYGVKD. CDR3 size: 14 residues. Trimming took 6 bases from V and 5 from J; bases not matched to a gene: 7. The CDR3, as DNA: TGTGCCATCAGCAAACAGGGGGCCGGGACTGAAGCTTTCTTT. Translated: CAISKQGAGTEAFF.

The sample holds many counts of this clonotype. This chain uses TRBV4-2 with TRBJ2-3; 11 positions agree with TRBD2. The CDR3 length is 15 residues. Per the germline V gene, CDR1 is LGHNA and CDR2 is YNFKEQ. Trimming cost V 5 bases and J 3 bases; bases outside gene matches: 4. In DNA form, the CDR3 reads TGTGCCAGCAGCACCCGGACTAGCGGGACAGATACGCAGTATTTT. Residues: CASSTRTSGTDTQYF.